This T cell receptor beta chain was sequenced for a study of spatial heterogeneity in lung cancer. Regarding the study as a whole: The study found that expanded intratumoral alpha and beta TCR counts tracked tumor mutation counts.

CDR1 is SNHLY and CDR2 is FYNNEI in the germline V gene. The V gene lost 6 bases and the J gene lost 4 bases, with 6 bases spanning the gap. CDR3 length: 12 residues. Time point described: sample taken at primary tumor resection. This clonotype was seen more than once but under ten times. What it recognizes is unknown. TCRdb recomputed calls from the 5' RACE reads with MiXCR, one row per CDR3 protein. The sample consists of some 10,000 distinct CDR3 sequences, 5% to 6% of them appearing once. The chain recombines TRBV2 with TRBJ2-2, with no clear D. The sequenced sample was lung tumor tissue, obtained at surgery. The clonotype was recovered from a male donor with early-stage non-small cell lung cancer. This CDR3 is CASRTVTGELFF. CDR3 DNA: TGTGCCAGCAGAACTGTCACCGGGGAGCTGTTTTTT.